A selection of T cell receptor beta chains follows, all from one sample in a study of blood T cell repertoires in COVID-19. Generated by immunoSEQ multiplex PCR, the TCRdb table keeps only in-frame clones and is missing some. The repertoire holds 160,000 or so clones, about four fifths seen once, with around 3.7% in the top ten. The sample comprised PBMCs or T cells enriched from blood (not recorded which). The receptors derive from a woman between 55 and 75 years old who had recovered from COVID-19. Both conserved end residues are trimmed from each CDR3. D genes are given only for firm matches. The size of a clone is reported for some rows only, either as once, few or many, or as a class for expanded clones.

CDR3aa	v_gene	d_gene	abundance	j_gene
ARGGDKNYEQY	TRBV2	.	.	TRBJ2-7
ASSSILDGNTEAF	TRBV5-6	.	.	TRBJ1-1
AIRSSGHTEAF	TRBV10-3	.	few	TRBJ1-1
ASSPHRGDTQY	TRBV7-9	TRBD1	.	TRBJ2-3
AWSAGGNGNQPQH	TRBV30	TRBD1	.	TRBJ1-5
ASSWDRGREAEQY	TRBV5-4	TRBD1	.	TRBJ2-7
ASSWNGQGRAF	TRBV7-3	TRBD1	.	TRBJ1-1
ASSQDRLAGGRETQY	TRBV4-1	TRBD2	.	TRBJ2-5
ASRYTGGDTQY	TRBV6-5	TRBD1	.	TRBJ2-3
ASSLGTISGGIYEQY	TRBV5-5	TRBD2	few	TRBJ2-7
ASSLGQRSAF	TRBV12-3/TRBV12-4	.	.	TRBJ1-1
ASSEYRGSGNTIY	TRBV25-1	.	.	TRBJ1-3
ASSPWGLVAEAF	TRBV18	.	.	TRBJ1-1
ASSLGQLYGYT	TRBV12-3/TRBV12-4	.	.	TRBJ1-2
ATSPKGRLGNQPQH	TRBV24-1	.	.	TRBJ1-5
ASSEGRGITEAF	TRBV10-2	TRBD1	.	TRBJ1-1
ASSTPLDFSYEQY	TRBV11-2	.	.	TRBJ2-7
ASSSLLAGAQRDTQY	TRBV28	TRBD2	.	TRBJ2-3
SVVFMGHYGYT	TRBV29-1	.	.	TRBJ1-2
ASSLGGQGGSGNTIY	TRBV7-3	TRBD1	.	TRBJ1-3
ASSPPYSSPLH	TRBV18	.	.	TRBJ1-6
SVITYTPGQTLGAEQY	TRBV29-1	TRBD1	.	TRBJ2-7
ASSLSWDRGPYGYT	TRBV27	TRBD1	.	TRBJ1-2
AWSGRGWNTEAF	TRBV30	.	many	TRBJ1-1
ASMGAPTYGYT	TRBV2	.	.	TRBJ1-2
ASSYRQGAPNEKLF	TRBV7-2	TRBD1	.	TRBJ1-4
ASSLVLHYEQY	TRBV12-3/TRBV12-4	.	.	TRBJ2-7
ASSLLGDRGEKLF	TRBV5-1	TRBD1	.	TRBJ1-4
ASSGPGTGPPNEKLF	TRBV28	TRBD1	.	TRBJ1-4
ASSLVVSDRGIYEQY	TRBV7-9	TRBD1	.	TRBJ2-7
ASSRDSPEQY	TRBV7-9	.	once	TRBJ2-7
ASTPSGQGAGAF	TRBV5-1	TRBD1	.	TRBJ1-1
ASSLYSGAQQF	TRBV7-2	TRBD2	once	TRBJ2-1
ASSPRDSNQPQH	TRBV3-1/TRBV3-2	.	.	TRBJ1-5
ASRPGFLGSYNSPLH	TRBV19	.	.	TRBJ1-6
ASSLMGTGIGEQF	TRBV7-3	TRBD1	once	TRBJ2-1
ASSFEVVANEKLF	TRBV7-8	.	.	TRBJ1-4
ASSSLAGAYNEQF	TRBV5-1	TRBD2	many	TRBJ2-1
ASSSGQGNTEAF	TRBV7-8	TRBD1	once	TRBJ1-1
ASSPPGRASNQPQH	TRBV9	.	.	TRBJ1-5
ASSERGGRNEQF	TRBV7-2	TRBD2	.	TRBJ2-1
ASSPRTGIYNEQF	TRBV27	TRBD1	.	TRBJ2-1
ASSYPAGGLSLGSYNEQF	TRBV6-2/TRBV6-3	TRBD2	.	TRBJ2-1
ASSLLGGGPYEQY	TRBV5-1	TRBD2	.	TRBJ2-7
ASSDPGQGGDYGYT	TRBV6-4	TRBD1	.	TRBJ1-2
ASSTGHYGYT	TRBV10-2	.	.	TRBJ1-2
ATSRESRGYEQY	TRBV15	.	.	TRBJ2-7
ASSLAGGRELF	TRBV5-1	.	few	TRBJ2-2
ASSHATYEQY	TRBV14	.	.	TRBJ2-7
ASSQGDRGYTEAF	TRBV16	TRBD1	.	TRBJ1-1
ASSPGGTGLTEAF	TRBV4-2	TRBD1	.	TRBJ1-1
ASSVTGNEAF	TRBV19	TRBD1	.	TRBJ1-1